These 30 T cell receptor beta chains were sequenced from one sample in a study of blood T cell repertoires in COVID-19. Here immunoSEQ multiplex PCR was the method, and the copy in TCRdb shows in-frame clones only, minus some. Counted here are approximately 390,000 clones, 90% occurring once; the ten biggest clones make up approximately 6.2%. Sequenced input: peripheral blood. These receptors all come from a man aged 18 to 30 with active or convalescent COVID-19.

This clone was recorded once. V and J are TRBV10-3 and TRBJ2-7; 11 nucleotides align to TRBD2. With V trimmed by 6 bases and J by 3 bases, 7 bases remained unmatched. This CDR3 has 15 amino acids. Germline lookup yields CDR1 ENHRY and CDR2 SYGVKD. The CDR3 nucleotides are TGTGCCATCAGATCGGGACTAGCGGAACACTACGAGCAGTACTTC. The encoded protein is CAIRSGLAEHYEQYF.

The V call is TRBV30, the J call TRBJ2-5; 9 bases fit TRBD1. Germline CDR1 and CDR2: GTSNPN and SVGIG (reference sequence). The length of the CDR3 is 15 residues. V was clipped by 2 bases and J by 2 bases; unmatched bases: 6. CDR3 loop: CAWSLGTGPQETQYF. DNA for the CDR3: TGTGCCTGGAGTTTAGGGACAGGGCCGCAAGAGACCCAGTACTTC.

The chain couples TRBV19 to TRBJ2-7; 10 positions agree with TRBD2. The CDR3 is made up of 15 amino acids. Germline CDR1 and CDR2: LNHDA and SQIVND (reference sequence). With V trimmed by 8 bases and J by 3 bases, 10 bases remained unmatched. CDR3 DNA sequence: TGTGCCAGTTCCACCGTAGCGGGAGGACTCTACGAGCAGTACTTC. As protein: CASSTVAGGLYEQYF.

The chain joins TRBV13 to TRBJ2-2, with D hard to call. The CDR3 spans 14 residues. Germline V gene lookup returns CDR1 PRHDT and CDR2 FYEKMQ (reference sequence). V was shortened by 5 bases and J by 2 bases, with 9 bases between the two germline ends. As DNA, the CDR3 is TGTGCCAGCAGCCCTGACACCAACACCGGGGAGCTGTTTTTT. Translating it yields CASSPDTNTGELFF.

The chain links TRBV12-3 or TRBV12-4 to TRBJ1-5; D gene unclear. V was trimmed by 2 bases and J by 4 bases, leaving 6 bases between them. This CDR3 has 13 residues. CDR3 loop: CASSLSENQPQHF. Here the CDR3 DNA reads TGTGCCAGCAGTTTATCGGAGAATCAGCCCCAGCATTTT.

V is TRBV28 and J is TRBJ1-3; 7 bases map to TRBD1. This CDR3 has 12 amino acids. In germline, CDR1 is MDHEN, CDR2 SYDVKM. J lost 4 bases, V lost 6 bases, and 0 bases had no gene match. The CDR3 coding sequence is TGTGCCAGCAGGGACAGGGGAAACACCATATATTTT. It specifies CASRDRGNTIYF.

The V and J genes are TRBV14 and TRBJ1-4, with 7 bases identical to TRBD1. The V gene's germline CDR1 is SGHDN and CDR2 FVKESK. The CDR3 is 14 amino acids. The trim removed 6 bases at V and 7 bases at J, leaving 8 bases unmatched. CDR3 DNA sequence: TGTGCCAGCAGTCTGACAGGGTATAGTGAAAAACTGTTTTTT. This gives the protein CASSLTGYSEKLFF.

This rearrangement joins TRBV28 to TRBJ1-6, with D tentatively TRBD1 (5 bases). This CDR3 contains 13 residues. Trimming removed 3 bases from V and 14 bases from J, with 14 bases in between. Per germline, CDR1 MDHEN and CDR2 SYDVKM. As DNA, the CDR3 is TGTGCCAGCAGTTTCCCGCGGGACCGGTCCCTCCACTTT. As protein: CASSFPRDRSLHF.

The chain recombines TRBV6-5 with TRBJ1-3, with TRBD1 as a possible D gene (6 bases). Germline V gene lookup returns CDR1 MNHEY and CDR2 SVGAGI. The CDR3 contains 13 residues. V was cut by 6 bases and J by 7 bases, with 13 bases left in between. The CDR3 is CASSPGGRNTIYF. In DNA, the CDR3 is TGTGCCAGCAGCCCCGGGGGGCGGAACACCATATATTTT.

The chain couples TRBV6-2 or TRBV6-3 to TRBJ1-1; maybe TRBD1 (6 bases). Trimming took 5 bases from V and 9 from J, leaving 13 bases between them. Germline CDR1 and CDR2: MNHEY and SVGEGT. The CDR3 extends over 12 amino acids. CDR3: CASSLQGYQAFF. In nucleotides, the CDR3 is TGTGCCAGCAGTCTACAGGGATACCAAGCTTTCTTT.

This clone was observed a handful of times. This rearrangement joins TRBV5-6 to TRBJ1-1; D gene ambiguous. The ends were cut back, 3 bases at V and 0 bases at J, with 12 bases in the middle. The germline gives CDR1 SGHDT, CDR2 YYEEEE. This CDR3 has 15 residues. Here the CDR3 DNA reads TGTGCCAGCAGCTCCCTGACACTCATGAACACTGAAGCTTTCTTT. Encoded protein: CASSSLTLMNTEAFF.

Details on this clone: In the same sample, other DNA sequences code for this CDR3. The V and J genes are TRBV4-3 and TRBJ1-5, with a tentative D call TRBD1 (5 bases). The CDR3 has 15 amino acids. Germline V gene sequence: CDR1 LGHNA, CDR2 YSLEER. Deletions cut 0 bases from V and 7 bases from J, with 13 bases between. The DNA of the CDR3 is TGCGCCAGCAGCCAAGATAGCCGGGGGAACCAGCCCCAGCATTTT. Its protein product is CASSQDSRGNQPQHF.

This clone was recorded only once. The chain couples TRBV19 to TRBJ1-2, with D uncertain. Looked up from germline, CDR1 is LNHDA and CDR2 is SQIVND (reference sequence). CDR3 size: 13 residues. Trimming took 5 bases from V and 1 from J, leaving 8 bases between them. The CDR3 reads CASSRHLNYGYTF. In DNA form, the CDR3 reads TGTGCCAGTAGTCGACACCTTAACTATGGCTACACCTTC. The variable domain in full, with the rest retrieved from reference TRBV19 and TRBJ1-2, is DGGITQSPKYLFRKEGQNVTLSCEQNLNHDAMYWYRQDPGQGLRLIYYSQIVNDFQKGDIAEGYSVSREKKESFPLTVTSAQKNPTAFYLCASSRHLNYGYTFGSGTRLTVV.

The chain links TRBV6-5 to TRBJ1-2; 8 bases fit TRBD1. This CDR3 is 14 amino acids long. V was clipped by 2 bases and J by 3 bases; unmatched bases: 2. Germline V gives CDR1 MNHEY, CDR2 SVGAGI. The CDR3 loop is CASSYETGDYGYTF. CDR3 bases: TGTGCCAGCAGTTACGAGACAGGGGACTATGGCTACACCTTC.

V is TRBV27 and J is TRBJ2-7; 7 bases are a match to TRBD2. Per germline, CDR1 MNHEY and CDR2 SMNVEV (reference sequence). J was trimmed by 2 bases and V by 4 bases; bases with no gene match: 5. There are 14 residues in the CDR3. CDR3 sequence (DNA): TGTGCCAGCAGTTGGAGCGGGACCACCTACGAGCAGTACTTC. It encodes CASSWSGTTYEQYF.

The chain is built from TRBV9 and TRBJ2-7, with D unresolved. With 0 bases removed from V and 2 bases from J, the gap between germline ends came to 9 bases. The length of the CDR3 is 14 residues. Germline CDR1 and CDR2: SGDLS and YYNGEE. The CDR3 coding sequence is TGTGCCAGCAGCGTAGAGTACAGTCCCTACGAGCAGTACTTC. Translation gives CASSVEYSPYEQYF.

This clone was picked up one time. V and J are TRBV11-3 and TRBJ1-1; D not resolved. Trimming took 5 bases from V and 3 from J, leaving 10 bases between them. CDR1 and CDR2 from the germline V gene are SGHNT and YENEEA. The CDR3 is 13 residues long. The CDR3 reads CASSLQTHTEAFF. The CDR3 nucleotides read TGTGCCAGCAGCCTCCAGACTCACACTGAAGCTTTCTTT.

The V and J genes are TRBV27 and TRBJ2-7; 11 bases align to TRBD1. The germline V gene encodes CDR1 MNHEY and CDR2 SMNVEV (reference sequence). Trimming took 8 bases from V and 6 from J; bases not matched to a gene: 3. The CDR3 runs to 12 residues. The CDR3 region has the DNA TGTGCCAGCGGGACAGGGGGTCTCGAGCAGTACTTC. Encoded protein: CASGTGGLEQYF.

The chain is built from TRBV7-3 and TRBJ2-7; TRBD1 agrees at 7 bases. V gave up 2 bases and J gave up 5 bases; unmatched junction bases: 15. This CDR3 is built from 17 residues. The V gene's germline CDR1 is SGHTA and CDR2 FQGTGA. This CDR3 is CASSLWGTGEPSDEQYF. For the CDR3, the DNA is TGTGCCAGCAGCTTATGGGGCACAGGGGAGCCGAGCGACGAGCAGTACTTC.

This clone has only one observation. This chain joins TRBV28 and TRBJ1-3, with D hard to call. The germline V and J ends were trimmed by 8 bases and 6 bases, with 8 bases remaining between them. CDR3 length: 11 amino acids. The germline V gene has CDR1 MDHEN and CDR2 SYDVKM. CDR3 in DNA: TGTGCCAGCTTAGATTCAAACACCATATATTTT. Amino acid sequence: CASLDSNTIYF.

The gene calls are TRBV7-3 and TRBJ2-3; 7 bases line up with TRBD2. This CDR3 is built from 14 residues. Germline values: CDR1 SGHTA, CDR2 FQGTGA. Trimming took 5 bases from V and 9 from J; bases not matched to a gene: 11. The CDR3 protein is CASSPDAGTKTQYF. In nucleotides, the CDR3 is TGTGCCAGCAGCCCCGACGCCGGGACTAAGACGCAGTATTTT. The variable domain in full, with the rest retrieved from reference TRBV7-3 and TRBJ2-3, is GAGVSQTPSNKVTEKGKYVELRCDPISGHTALYWYRQSLGQGPEFLIYFQGTGAADDSGLPNDRFFAVRPEGSVSTLKIQRTERGDSAVYLCASSPDAGTKTQYFGPGTRLTVL.

This clone was found a few times. The chain combines TRBV7-8 with TRBJ2-5; D remains ambiguous. The CDR3 is made up of 12 amino acids. CDR1 and CDR2 from the germline V gene are SGHVS and FQNEAQ. V was shortened by 4 bases and J by 13 bases, with 16 bases between the two germline ends. CDR3 sequence: CASSSDAPAGYF. The CDR3 region has the DNA TGTGCCAGCAGCTCTGATGCTCCAGCAGGGTACTTC.

V usage is TRBV19 and J usage is TRBJ2-3; 9 bases match TRBD1. The CDR3 covers 17 residues. Trimming removed 3 bases from V and 0 bases from J; junction bases left unmatched: 7. Germline values: CDR1 LNHDA, CDR2 SQIVND (reference sequence). In DNA form, the CDR3 reads TGTGCCAGTAGTATTCTGACAGGGGGGAGTAGCACAGATACGCAGTATTTT. This translates into CASSILTGGSSTDTQYF.

This chain uses TRBV7-9 with TRBJ2-2; tentatively, D is TRBD2 (6 bases). CDR3 size: 18 residues. Germline V gene data show CDR1 as SEHNR and CDR2 as FQNEAQ (reference sequence). Trimming removed 4 bases at V and 1 base at J, with 19 bases between. The CDR3 DNA is TGTGCCAGCAGCTCCCACATCCGGGACTTCCTGAACACCGGGGAGCTGTTTTTT. This encodes CASSSHIRDFLNTGELFF.

The rearrangement uses TRBV6-2 or TRBV6-3 and TRBJ2-3; TRBD2 agrees at 13 bases. The germline gives CDR1 MNHEY, CDR2 SVGEGT. V lost 5 bases, J lost 5 bases, and 7 bases stayed unmatched. The CDR3 length is 16 residues. The CDR3, as DNA: TGTGCCAGCAGTGCCCCGACTAGCGGGGGGAAAGATACGCAGTATTTT. Amino acids: CASSAPTSGGKDTQYF.

The chain links TRBV6-1 to TRBJ2-7, with 8 bases aligning to TRBD1. Looked up from germline, CDR1 is MNHNS and CDR2 is SASEGT. The V and J ends lost 5 bases and 6 bases, in that order; junction bases with no gene match: 6. CDR3 length: 13 amino acids. CDR3 DNA: TGTGCCAGCAGTAGCCGGACAGGGATCGAGCAGTACTTC. Translated: CASSSRTGIEQYF.

V is TRBV7-2 and J is TRBJ2-7; 9 bases fit TRBD2. V was clipped by 3 bases and J by 0 bases; unmatched bases: 3. The CDR3 runs to 15 residues. Germline assignment: CDR1 SGHTA and CDR2 FQGNSA. The CDR3 loop is CASSLASGTSYEQYF. In DNA form, the CDR3 reads TGTGCCAGCAGCTTGGCTAGCGGGACCTCCTACGAGCAGTACTTC.

For the CDR3, the DNA is TGTGCCAGCAGTCCCCCAGGGACCGGGGAGCTGTTTTTT. Translating gives CASSPPGTGELFF. This chain joins TRBV28 and TRBJ2-2; weak D call: TRBD1 (5 bases). This CDR3 spans 13 amino acids. In germline, CDR1 is MDHEN, CDR2 SYDVKM. V lost 5 bases, J lost 5 bases, and 9 bases lay in between.

Note on this clone: At one end the junction does not follow the germline gene, possibly because of a read error. The chain uses TRBV5-6 and TRBJ2-6; the D gene is possibly TRBD1 (6 bases). CDR3 size: 16 residues. Germline-derived CDR1 and CDR2 are SGHDT and YYEEEE. This CDR3 is CASSLGGYSGANVLTF. The CDR3 coding sequence is TGTGCCAGCAGCCTAGGGGGATACTCTGGGGCCAACGTGCTGACTTTC.

The chain employs TRBV29-1 and TRBJ2-3, with unresolved D. V shed 6 bases and J shed 2 bases, with 12 bases lying between them. CDR1 is SQVTM and CDR2 is ANQGSEA in the germline V gene. CDR3 size: 13 residues. CDR3 in amino acids: CSVRRPLTDTQYF. The DNA of the CDR3 is TGCAGCGTCCGGAGACCCCTCACAGATACGCAGTATTTT.